This passage covers 30 T cell receptor beta chains from one sample sequenced in a study of cytomegalovirus exposure and HLA in healthy donors. PCR used 60 Vbeta primers and 13 Jbeta primers. Produced via immunoSEQ multiplex PCR; TCRdb's table is partial and in-frame only. In the table there are roughly 52,000 clones, roughly 53% of which are singletons. The source material was PBMCs. These receptors were obtained from a human donor in good health.

The V and J genes are TRBV5-6 and TRBJ1-2; 9 bases line up with TRBD1. Germline trimming cut 4 bases from V and 6 bases from J; bases unmatched to any gene: 13. The CDR3 extends over 16 amino acids. In germline, CDR1 is SGHDT, CDR2 YYEEEE. The CDR3 nucleotides read TGTGCCAGCAGCGATGACTACAGGGGGCGGGGGAATGGCTACACCTTC. It specifies CASSDDYRGRGNGYTF.

There are a few counts of this clone. The chain carries TRBV10-3 and TRBJ1-5; no reliable D call. V gave up 3 bases and J gave up 4 bases, with 7 bases separating them. Per germline, CDR1 ENHRY and CDR2 SYGVKD. This CDR3 is built from 13 residues. CDR3 DNA sequence: TGTGCCATCAGTGATAGTCTGAATCAGCCCCAGCATTTT. Translating it yields CAISDSLNQPQHF.

The J gene is TRBJ2-3, the V gene TRBV9; possibly TRBD2 for D (7 bases). CDR3 length: 17 amino acids. V was cut by 8 bases and J by 2 bases, with 24 bases left in between. Germline lookup yields CDR1 SGDLS and CDR2 YYNGEE. The CDR3 nucleotides read TGTGCCAGTCAGTTGGGGGGGGGCAGTTTCTCCACAGATACGCAGTATTTT. Translating it yields CASQLGGGSFSTDTQYF.

This clone was observed a few times. J is TRBJ2-1 and V is TRBV30; TRBD2 might be the D (5 bases). The CDR3 is 12 residues long. Germline V gene sequence: CDR1 GTSNPN, CDR2 SVGIG (reference sequence). V was pared by 0 bases and J by 12 bases, with 12 bases between. The CDR3: CAWSVESRGQFF. CDR3 sequence (DNA): TGTGCCTGGAGTGTAGAGTCACGGGGGCAGTTCTTC.

This clone was detected a few times. This rearrangement joins TRBV5-1 to TRBJ2-2; the D gene is possibly TRBD2 (5 bases). This CDR3 region has 14 residues. Trimming removed 3 bases from V and 4 bases from J, with 10 bases in between. The germline V gene has CDR1 SGHRS and CDR2 YFSETQ. The CDR3 region has the DNA TGCGCCAGCAGCTCCCAGGCGGGCACCGGGGAGCTGTTTTTT. It codes for CASSSQAGTGELFF.

The chain carries TRBV5-1 and TRBJ2-5, with D uncertain. Trimming removed 0 bases from V and 1 base from J, with 7 bases in between. The CDR3 runs to 14 residues. CDR1 SGHRS and CDR2 YFSETQ come from the germline V gene. The CDR3 DNA reads as TGCGCCAGCAGCTTGGTCCTAGGCCAAGAGACCCAGTACTTC. Protein: CASSLVLGQETQYF.

This clone was recorded a few times. V is TRBV4-1 and J is TRBJ1-6, with D perhaps TRBD1 (6 bases). Trimming took off 5 bases at V and 6 bases at J, with 20 bases between the two ends. CDR3 length equals 17 residues. CDR1 MGHRA and CDR2 YSYEKL come from the germline V gene. For the CDR3, the DNA is TGCGCCAGCAGCTCGGGACAAACACCGGGAGGTAATTCACCCCTCCACTTT. This sequence encodes CASSSGQTPGGNSPLHF.

The rearrangement links TRBV30 to TRBJ1-3, with TRBD1 matching over 8 bases. CDR3 length: 16 residues. V lost 0 bases and J lost 1; bases outside the gene matches: 5. Germline V lookup: CDR1 GTSNPN, CDR2 SVGIG (reference sequence). The CDR3 bases are TGTGCCTGGAGTGTGGGACAGGCCTATTCTGGAAACACCATATATTTT. Residues: CAWSVGQAYSGNTIYF.

This clone came up a few times. This rearrangement joins TRBV6-1 to TRBJ1-2, with unresolved D. The germline gives CDR1 MNHNS, CDR2 SASEGT. This CDR3 has 12 amino acids. V shed 0 bases and J shed 4 bases, with 3 bases lying between them. In DNA form, the CDR3 reads TGTGCCAGCAGTGAAGCCAGCTATGGCTACACCTTC. Amino acid sequence: CASSEASYGYTF.

The rearrangement joins TRBV6-1 to TRBJ2-5; possibly TRBD1 for D (5 bases). V shed 2 bases and J shed 10 bases, with 14 bases lying between them. The CDR3 consists of 13 residues. From germline, CDR1 is MNHNS and CDR2 SASEGT. CDR3 DNA sequence: TGTGCCAGCAGTGAACTGACAGTCACATTCCAGTACTTC. It codes for CASSELTVTFQYF.

The chain recombines TRBV7-6 with TRBJ2-2, with D possibly being TRBD2 (6 bases). Trimming took 1 base from V and 6 from J, leaving 12 bases between them. CDR3 length: 15 amino acids. Germline V CDR1 and CDR2: SGHVS, FNYEAQ. The CDR3 spells CASSLGGGVAGELFF. CDR3 DNA: TGTGCCAGCAGCTTAGGAGGCGGGGTCGCCGGGGAGCTGTTTTTT.

The CDR3 loop is CAWSVDRGLGTGELFF. CDR3 DNA: TGTGCCTGGAGTGTCGACAGGGGGCTAGGCACCGGGGAGCTGTTTTTT. The rearrangement joins TRBV30 to TRBJ2-2; TRBD1 agrees at 10 bases. V shed 0 bases, J shed 4 bases, and the junction held 5 bases outside the gene matches. Germline CDR1 GTSNPN, CDR2 SVGIG (reference sequence). This CDR3 is 16 amino acids long.

This clone has only a few counts. The V call is TRBV30, the J call TRBJ1-2, with 10 bases that match TRBD1. CDR3 length: 13 residues. CDR1 is GTSNPN and CDR2 is SVGIG in the germline V gene (reference sequence). V was pared by 7 bases and J by 8 bases, with 10 bases of the junction left unmatched. The CDR3 spells CALRTGGLGGYTF. The CDR3 DNA reads as TGTGCCTTACGGACAGGGGGTCTCGGGGGCTACACCTTC.

The table lists this clone with a few counts. V usage is TRBV5-5 and J usage is TRBJ1-2, with 7 bases that match TRBD1. Germline CDR1 is SGHKS and CDR2 is YYEKEE (reference sequence). The CDR3 extends over 15 amino acids. V lost 6 bases to trimming and J lost 5 bases; unmatched junction nucleotides: 13. DNA of the CDR3: TGTGCCAGCACCCCTCAGACAGGGACCTCTTATGGCTACACCTTC. This gives the protein CASTPQTGTSYGYTF.

This chain uses TRBV30 with TRBJ1-2; D is unclear. The CDR3 sequence is 11 residues long. V was clipped by 0 bases and J by 6 bases, with 5 bases between them. CDR1 is GTSNPN and CDR2 is SVGIG in the germline V gene (reference sequence). CDR3 DNA: TGTGCCTGGAGTGTATATAATGGCTACACCTTC. Protein sequence: CAWSVYNGYTF. The full variable domain, with the rest looked up from reference TRBV30 and TRBJ1-2, is SQTIHQWPATLVQPVGSPLSLECTVEGTSNPNLYWYRQAAGRGLQLLFYSVGIGQISSEVPQNLSASRPQDRQFILSSKKLLLSDSGFYLCAWSVYNGYTFGSGTRLTVV.

This clone was observed a single time. The J gene is TRBJ2-5, the V gene TRBV7-2, with no clear D. Trimming took 2 bases from V and 2 from J, leaving 18 bases between them. Germline CDR1 and CDR2: SGHTA and FQGNSA. The CDR3 length is 17 residues. The CDR3 loop is CASSLRANYDAQETQYF. CDR3 nucleotides: TGTGCCAGCAGCTTAAGAGCCAACTACGACGCACAAGAGACCCAGTACTTC. The entire variable domain, with the rest obtained from reference TRBV7-2 and TRBJ2-5, is as follows: GAGVSQSPSNKVTEKGKDVELRCDPISGHTALYWYRQSLGQGLEFLIYFQGNSAPDKSGLPSDRFSAERTGGSVSTLTIQRTQQEDSAVYLCASSLRANYDAQETQYFGPGTRLLVL.

This clone has a handful of counts. A read error may account for a junction end that differs from germline. CDR3 region: CSSRPGTGLNEQFF. Here the CDR3 DNA reads TGTTCCAGCAGACCCGGGACAGGGCTGAATGAGCAGTTCTTC. V and J are TRBV7-9 and TRBJ2-1, with 9 nucleotides matching TRBD1. Germline V gene data show CDR1 as SEHNR and CDR2 as FQNEAQ (reference sequence). This CDR3 has 14 residues.

The rearrangement links TRBV2 to TRBJ1-5, with D possibly being TRBD1 (6 bases). Germline loops: CDR1 SNHLY, CDR2 FYNNEI. Trimming took off 5 bases at V and 1 base at J, with 9 bases between the two ends. The CDR3 runs 14 residues. The CDR3 is CASSRQGSNQPQHF. The CDR3 DNA is TGTGCCAGCAGTAGGCAGGGGAGCAATCAGCCCCAGCATTTT.

The rearrangement links TRBV27 to TRBJ2-1; TRBD2 aligns across 9 bases. V trimming: 7 bases; J trimming: 5 bases; junction bases outside the gene matches: 12. CDR3 length equals 16 residues. CDR1 and CDR2 from the germline V gene are MNHEY and SMNVEV (reference sequence). The CDR3 spells CASIRRGGRFDNEQFF. The CDR3 bases are TGTGCCAGCATACGGCGGGGGGGCCGATTTGACAATGAGCAGTTCTTC.

This CDR3 is CASSTRSSSYNEQFF. The CDR3 DNA follows: TGTGCCAGTAGTACTCGGTCTAGCTCCTACAATGAGCAGTTCTTC. The V and J genes are TRBV19 and TRBJ2-1, with D hard to call. The CDR3 runs to 15 residues. CDR1 and CDR2 (germline): LNHDA, SQIVND (reference sequence). Between the trimmed V and J ends, which lost 4 bases and 0 bases, there was a span of 10 bases. The variable domain in full, completed from reference TRBV19 and TRBJ2-1, reads DGGITQSPKYLFRKEGQNVTLSCEQNLNHDAMYWYRQDPGQGLRLIYYSQIVNDFQKGDIAEGYSVSREKKESFPLTVTSAQKNPTAFYLCASSTRSSSYNEQFFGPGTRLTVL.

The rearrangement joins TRBV29-1 to TRBJ1-2, with 8 positions matching TRBD1. The V gene end was trimmed by 6 bases and the J gene end by 2 bases; junction bases not matched to a gene: 5. CDR3 length: 13 residues. Germline CDR1 and CDR2: SQVTM and ANQGSEA. Here the CDR3 reads CSVAGGTNYGYTF. The CDR3 region has the DNA TGCAGCGTCGCAGGGGGCACAAACTATGGCTACACCTTC.

The chain combines TRBV30 with TRBJ1-5; the match to TRBD1 covers 10 bases. The ends lost 5 bases at V and 5 bases at J; junction bases unmatched: 3. Per the germline V gene, CDR1 is GTSNPN and CDR2 is SVGIG (reference sequence). The CDR3 has 13 residues. The CDR3 bases are TGTGCCTGGCAAGGACAGGGGGATCAGCCCCAGCATTTT. Its protein is CAWQGQGDQPQHF.

The rearrangement joins TRBV4-2 to TRBJ2-1, with 15 nucleotides matching TRBD2. The CDR3 spans 17 residues. Germline assignment: CDR1 LGHNA and CDR2 YNFKEQ. V gave up 5 bases and J gave up 7 bases; unmatched junction bases: 9. The CDR3 DNA reads as TGTGCCAGCAGCGCCGAGGGGACTAGCGGGGGGAGGAATGAGCAGTTCTTC. Translation gives CASSAEGTSGGRNEQFF.

The CDR3 protein is CASSPQWRSSQPQHF. In nucleotides, the CDR3 is TGCGCCAGCAGCCCCCAATGGAGGTCTAGTCAGCCCCAGCATTTT. The J gene is TRBJ1-5, the V gene TRBV4-3; no clear D. CDR3 length equals 15 residues. Trimming cost V 4 bases and J 6 bases, with 16 bases left between them. Germline CDR1 reads LGHNA; CDR2 reads YSLEER.

This clone was observed a few times. The chain carries TRBV5-1 and TRBJ1-5; 7 positions match TRBD1. After removal of 0 bases from V and 0 bases from J, the junction contained 3 bases not matched to a gene. CDR1 SGHRS and CDR2 YFSETQ come from the germline V gene. This CDR3 is built from 16 residues. The CDR3 bases are TGCGCCAGCAGCTTGGGGACAGGCGATAGCAATCAGCCCCAGCATTTT. Translation gives CASSLGTGDSNQPQHF.

This clone was recorded a few times. V gene TRBV7-2 combines with J gene TRBJ2-1; 7 bases agree with TRBD2. The V segment lost 6 bases and the J segment 8 bases; nucleotides outside the gene matches: 7. The germline gives CDR1 SGHTA, CDR2 FQGNSA. The CDR3 is 13 residues long. The CDR3 here is CASSPRTSDEQFF. The CDR3 region has the DNA TGTGCCAGCAGTCCCCGGACTAGTGATGAGCAGTTCTTC.

The rearrangement joins TRBV18 to TRBJ2-5; D possibly corresponds to TRBD2 (6 bases). The length of the CDR3 is 15 residues. CDR1 KGHSH and CDR2 LQKENI come from the germline V gene. V was pared by 10 bases and J by 1 base, with 19 bases between. CDR3 coding DNA: TGTGCCACCATAAACGGGGGTACGCCCCAAGAGACCCAGTACTTC. This codes for CATINGGTPQETQYF.

This clone was seen more than once but under ten times. The J gene is TRBJ1-2, the V gene TRBV6-5, with 10 positions matching TRBD1. Germline lookup yields CDR1 MNHEY and CDR2 SVGAGI. CDR3 length: 14 amino acids. V trimming: 6 bases; J trimming: 10 bases; junction bases outside the gene matches: 11. The CDR3 reads CASSPGTGEMIYTF. CDR3 in DNA: TGTGCCAGCAGCCCCGGGACAGGGGAAATGATCTACACCTTC.

This clone was detected a few times. The chain carries TRBV19 and TRBJ2-2, with D hard to call. CDR1 is LNHDA, CDR2 SQIVND, per germline (reference sequence). V was pared by 5 bases and J by 4 bases, with 8 bases between. This CDR3 is 13 amino acids long. The CDR3 DNA sequence: TGTGCCAGTAGTCTCGTTCGCACCGGGGAGCTGTTTTTT. It specifies CASSLVRTGELFF.

The V gene is TRBV2, the J gene TRBJ2-3, with 10 bases fitting TRBD2. Germline CDR1 SNHLY, CDR2 FYNNEI. V shed 4 bases, J shed 3 bases, and the junction held 4 bases outside the gene matches. This CDR3 has 15 amino acids. CDR3 sequence: CASSVLAGETDTQYF. CDR3 coding DNA: TGTGCCAGCAGTGTCCTAGCGGGGGAAACAGATACGCAGTATTTT.